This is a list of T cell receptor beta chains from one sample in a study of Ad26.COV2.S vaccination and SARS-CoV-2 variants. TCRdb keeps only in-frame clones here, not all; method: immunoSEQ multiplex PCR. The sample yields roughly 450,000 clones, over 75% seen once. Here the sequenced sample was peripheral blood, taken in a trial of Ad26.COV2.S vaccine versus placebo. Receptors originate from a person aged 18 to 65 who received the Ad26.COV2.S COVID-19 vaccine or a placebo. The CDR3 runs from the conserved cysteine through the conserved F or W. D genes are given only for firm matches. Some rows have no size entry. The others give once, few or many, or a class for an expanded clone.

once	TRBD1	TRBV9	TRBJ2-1	CASSRASGTGLYNEQFF	TGTGCCAGCAGCCGCGCATCCGGGACAGGGCTCTACAATGAGCAGTTCTTC
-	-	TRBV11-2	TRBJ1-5	CASSLVCWETYSNQPQHF	TGTGCCAGCAGCTTAGTCTGTTGGGAAACCTATAGCAATCAGCCCCAGCATTTT
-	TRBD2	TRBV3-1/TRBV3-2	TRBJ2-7	CASSLAGALEQYF	TGTGCCAGCAGCCTGGCGGGAGCCCTCGAGCAGTACTTC
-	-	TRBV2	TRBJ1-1	CATIVRGQNTEAFF	TGTGCCACCATAGTCCGGGGTCAGAACACTGAAGCTTTCTTT
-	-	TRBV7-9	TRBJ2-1	CASSLGLVEQFF	TGTGCCAGCAGCCTGGGACTGGTTGAGCAGTTCTTC
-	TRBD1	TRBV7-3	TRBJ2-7	CASSHTGGEQYF	TGTGCCAGCAGCCATACAGGGGGTGAGCAGTACTTC
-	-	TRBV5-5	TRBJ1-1	CASSLLGPRTEAFF	TGTGCCAGCAGCTTGCTGGGGCCGCGGACTGAAGCTTTCTTT
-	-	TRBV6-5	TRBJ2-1	CASSYSPVPYNEQFF	TGTGCCAGCAGTTACTCCCCGGTCCCTTACAATGAGCAGTTCTTC
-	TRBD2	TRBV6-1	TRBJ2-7	CASSESGRSHEQYF	TGTGCCAGCAGTGAATCCGGGAGGAGCCACGAGCAGTACTTC
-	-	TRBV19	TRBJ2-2	CASSMSSAGELFF	TGTGCCAGTAGTATGAGCAGCGCCGGGGAGCTGTTTTTT
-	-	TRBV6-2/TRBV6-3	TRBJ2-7	CASSRAGRVYEQYF	TGTGCCAGCAGTCGAGCCGGGCGCGTATACGAGCAGTACTTC
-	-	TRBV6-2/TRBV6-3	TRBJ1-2	CASSYGQVNGYTF	TGTGCCAGCAGTTACGGGCAGGTCAATGGCTACACCTTC
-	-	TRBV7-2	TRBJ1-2	CASSLAPDYGYTF	TGTGCCAGCAGCTTAGCTCCGGACTATGGCTACACCTTC
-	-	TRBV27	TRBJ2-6	CASSPFLTGSGANVLTF	TGTGCCAGCAGTCCTTTCCTTACAGGGTCTGGGGCCAACGTCCTGACTTTC
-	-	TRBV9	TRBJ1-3	CASSVGTPGISGNTIYF	TGTGCCAGCAGCGTAGGGACACCTGGTATCTCTGGAAACACCATATATTTT
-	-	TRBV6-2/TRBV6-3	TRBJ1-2	CASSQTANYGYTF	TGTGCCAGCAGTCAGACAGCCAACTATGGCTACACCTTC
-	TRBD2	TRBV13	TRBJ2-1	CASSSGLAGVYNEQFF	TGTGCCAGCAGCTCGGGACTAGCGGGAGTTTACAATGAGCAGTTCTTC
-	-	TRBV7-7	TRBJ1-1	CASSMSESTEAFF	TGTGCTAGCAGCATGAGTGAGTCCACTGAAGCTTTCTTT
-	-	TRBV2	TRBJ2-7	CASWPGAYEQYF	TGTGCCAGCTGGCCCGGAGCCTACGAGCAGTACTTC
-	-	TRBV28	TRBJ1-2	CASSFLGQHYGYTF	TGTGCCAGCAGTTTCCTAGGACAGCACTATGGCTACACCTTC
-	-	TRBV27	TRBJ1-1	CASSWDYMNTEAFF	TGTGCCAGCAGCTGGGACTACATGAACACTGAAGCTTTCTTT
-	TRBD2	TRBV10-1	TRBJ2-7	CASSKLADGSYEQYF	TGCGCCAGCAGCAAACTAGCGGATGGCTCCTACGAGCAGTACTTC
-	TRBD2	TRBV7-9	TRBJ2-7	CATSSGGSYEQYF	TGTGCCACCTCTAGCGGAGGTTCCTACGAGCAGTACTTC
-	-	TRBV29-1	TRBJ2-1	CSVEEALHNEQFF	TGCAGCGTTGAAGAGGCCTTACACAATGAGCAGTTCTTC